This T cell receptor beta chain was profiled in a study of cytomegalovirus exposure and HLA in healthy donors. Findings of the study overall: Three of the chains that were CMV-associated were confirmed in vitro to be specific for CMV antigens. Listed as cytomegalovirus-associated were 164 TCR beta chains. Reported performance of the classifier showed diagnosis of cytomegalovirus status with high specificity and sensitivity.

Here immunoSEQ multiplex PCR was the method, and the copy in TCRdb shows in-frame clones only, minus some. The table has around 63,000 clones, about 96% seen once. Details on this clone: Its matching antigen is unknown. The junction departs from the called germline gene at one end, perhaps through a read error.

CDR1 is SGHNT and CDR2 is YYREEE in the germline V gene (reference sequence). The CDR3 covers 18 residues. While the first cohort had around 700 subjects, the donors belonged to the separate validation cohort of over a hundred subjects. The sequence derives from a woman in her late teens or twenties in good health and CMV-seronegative. V usage is TRBV5-4 and J usage is TRBJ2-2, with D possibly being TRBD1 (6 bases). The material sequenced was PBMCs. The CDR3, as DNA: TGTGCCAGCACCTTGATAGGGGGTGGCGGGCTGAACACCGGGGAGCTGTTTTTT. It translates to CASTLIGGGGLNTGELFF.